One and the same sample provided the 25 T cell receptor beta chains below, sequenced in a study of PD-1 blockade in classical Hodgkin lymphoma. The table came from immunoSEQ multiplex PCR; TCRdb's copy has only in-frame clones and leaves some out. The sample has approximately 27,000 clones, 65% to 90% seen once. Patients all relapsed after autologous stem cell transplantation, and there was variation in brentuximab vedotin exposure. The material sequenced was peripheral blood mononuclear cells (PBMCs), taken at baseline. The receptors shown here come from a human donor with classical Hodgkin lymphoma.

The CDR3 DNA follows: TGTGCCAGCAGCTTCGACAGGGGCCTTGGTGAAAAACTGTTTTTT. The encoded protein is CASSFDRGLGEKLFF. J is TRBJ1-4 and V is TRBV7-3, with 8 nucleotides matching TRBD1. CDR1 and CDR2 from the germline V gene are SGHTA and FQGTGA. With 3 bases clipped from V and 7 bases from J, the junction kept 7 bases outside the gene matches. CDR3 length equals 15 residues.

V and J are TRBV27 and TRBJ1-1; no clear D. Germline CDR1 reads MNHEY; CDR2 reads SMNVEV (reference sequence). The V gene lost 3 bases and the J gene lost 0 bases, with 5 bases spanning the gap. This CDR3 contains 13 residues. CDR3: CASSFRVNTEAFF. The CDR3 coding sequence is TGTGCCAGCAGTTTTAGGGTGAACACTGAAGCTTTCTTT.

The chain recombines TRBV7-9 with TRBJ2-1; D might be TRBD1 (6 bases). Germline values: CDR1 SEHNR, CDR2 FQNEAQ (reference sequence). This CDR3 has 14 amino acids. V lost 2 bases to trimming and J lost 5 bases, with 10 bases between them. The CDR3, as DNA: TGTGCCAGCAGCTTACTGGGGGCCCACAATGAGCAGTTCTTC. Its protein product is CASSLLGAHNEQFF. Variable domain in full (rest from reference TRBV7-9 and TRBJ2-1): DTGVSQNPRHKITKRGQNVTFRCDPISEHNRLYWYRQTLGQGPEFLTYFQNEAQLEKSRLLSDRFSAERPKGSFSTLEIQRTEQGDSAMYLCASSLLGAHNEQFFGPGTRLTVL.

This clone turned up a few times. This CDR3 is CASSLGQGGEKLFF. The CDR3 DNA follows: TGTGCCAGCAGCTTAGGCCAGGGTGGTGAAAAACTGTTTTTT. The chain uses TRBV7-9 and TRBJ1-4, with D possibly TRBD1 on 5 matching bases. Germline V gene lookup returns CDR1 SEHNR and CDR2 FQNEAQ (reference sequence). This CDR3 region has 14 residues. The germline V and J ends were trimmed by 1 base and 7 bases, with 10 bases remaining between them.

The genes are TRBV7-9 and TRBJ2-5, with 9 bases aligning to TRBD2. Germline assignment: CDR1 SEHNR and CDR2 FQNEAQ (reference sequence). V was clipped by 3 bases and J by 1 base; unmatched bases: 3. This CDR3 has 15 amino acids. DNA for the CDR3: TGTGCCAGCAGCTTTAGCGGGGGTCCCCAAGAGACCCAGTACTTC. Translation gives CASSFSGGPQETQYF.

The CDR3 bases are TGTGCCAGCAGTGAAAGGGTCCTCAGCCAGCGGCTATCCACAGATACGCAGTATTTT. Protein: CASSERVLSQRLSTDTQYF. The V gene is TRBV6-1, the J gene TRBJ2-3; maybe TRBD2 (5 bases). This CDR3 has 19 amino acids. V lost 2 bases to trimming and J lost 2 bases, with 23 bases between them. Germline values: CDR1 MNHNS, CDR2 SASEGT.

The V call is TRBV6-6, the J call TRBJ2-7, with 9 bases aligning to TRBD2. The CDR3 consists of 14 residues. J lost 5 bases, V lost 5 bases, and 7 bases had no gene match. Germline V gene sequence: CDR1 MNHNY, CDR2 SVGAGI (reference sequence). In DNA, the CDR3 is TGTGCCAGCAGTACGTTAGCGGGGGCGGACGAGCAGTACTTC. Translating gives CASSTLAGADEQYF.

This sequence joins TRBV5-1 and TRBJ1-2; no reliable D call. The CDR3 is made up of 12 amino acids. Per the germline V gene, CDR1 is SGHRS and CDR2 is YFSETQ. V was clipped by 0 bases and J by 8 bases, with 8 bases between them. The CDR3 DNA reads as TGCGCCAGCAGCTTGGATGGGTACGGCTACACCTTC. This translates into CASSLDGYGYTF.

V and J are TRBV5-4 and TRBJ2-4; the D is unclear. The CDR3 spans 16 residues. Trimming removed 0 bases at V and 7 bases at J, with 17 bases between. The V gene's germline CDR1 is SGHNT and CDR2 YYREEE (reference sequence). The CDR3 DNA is TGTGCCAGCAGCTTGGCTGGTGGGGAAGGGTCGAACATTCAGTACTTC. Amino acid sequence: CASSLAGGEGSNIQYF. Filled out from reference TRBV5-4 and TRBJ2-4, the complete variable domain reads ETGVTQSPTHLIKTRGQQVTLRCSSQSGHNTVSWYQQALGQGPQFIFQYYREEENGRGNFPPRFSGLQFPNYSSELNVNALELDDSALYLCASSLAGGEGSNIQYFGAGTRLSVL.

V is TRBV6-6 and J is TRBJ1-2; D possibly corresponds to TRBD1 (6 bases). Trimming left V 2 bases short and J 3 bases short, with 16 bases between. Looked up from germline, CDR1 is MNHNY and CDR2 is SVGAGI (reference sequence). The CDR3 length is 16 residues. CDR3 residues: CASSYGQFRVHYGYTF. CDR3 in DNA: TGTGCCAGCAGTTACGGACAGTTTCGGGTACACTATGGCTACACCTTC.

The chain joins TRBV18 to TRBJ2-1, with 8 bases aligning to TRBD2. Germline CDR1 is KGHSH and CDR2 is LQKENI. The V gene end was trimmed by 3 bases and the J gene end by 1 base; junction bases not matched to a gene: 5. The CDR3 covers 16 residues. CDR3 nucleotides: TGTGCCAGCTCACCGGGACTAGGGGGTTCCTACAATGAGCAGTTCTTC. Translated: CASSPGLGGSYNEQFF. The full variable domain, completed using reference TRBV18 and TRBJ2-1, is NAGVMQNPRHLVRRRGQEARLRCSPMKGHSHVYWYRQLPEEGLKFMVYLQKENIIDESGMPKERFSAEFPKEGPSILRIQQVVRGDSAAYFCASSPGLGGSYNEQFFGPGTRLTVL.

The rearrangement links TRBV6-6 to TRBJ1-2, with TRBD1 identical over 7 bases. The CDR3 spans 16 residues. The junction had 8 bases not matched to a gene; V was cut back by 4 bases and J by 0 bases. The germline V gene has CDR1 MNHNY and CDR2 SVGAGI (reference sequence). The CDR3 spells CASSSLRQGPNYGYTF. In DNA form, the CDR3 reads TGTGCCAGCAGTTCTCTCCGACAGGGACCTAACTATGGCTACACCTTC.

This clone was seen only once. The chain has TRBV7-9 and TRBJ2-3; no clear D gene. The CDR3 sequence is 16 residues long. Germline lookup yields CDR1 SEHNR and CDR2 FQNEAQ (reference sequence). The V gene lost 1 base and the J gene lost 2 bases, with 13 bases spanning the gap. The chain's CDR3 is CASSLGSSSFTDTQYF. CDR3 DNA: TGTGCCAGCAGCTTAGGCTCCAGCAGCTTCACAGATACGCAGTATTTT. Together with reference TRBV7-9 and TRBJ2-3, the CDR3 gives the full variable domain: DTGVSQNPRHKITKRGQNVTFRCDPISEHNRLYWYRQTLGQGPEFLTYFQNEAQLEKSRLLSDRFSAERPKGSFSTLEIQRTEQGDSAMYLCASSLGSSSFTDTQYFGPGTRLTVL.

The CDR3: CASRGNLQETQYF. DNA of the CDR3: TGTGCCAGCCGGGGGAACCTCCAAGAGACCCAGTACTTC. The chain couples TRBV19 to TRBJ2-5; D may be TRBD2 (6 bases). This CDR3 spans 13 amino acids. The germline V gene encodes CDR1 LNHDA and CDR2 SQIVND (reference sequence). Trimming stripped 9 bases from V and 1 base from J, with 12 bases between.

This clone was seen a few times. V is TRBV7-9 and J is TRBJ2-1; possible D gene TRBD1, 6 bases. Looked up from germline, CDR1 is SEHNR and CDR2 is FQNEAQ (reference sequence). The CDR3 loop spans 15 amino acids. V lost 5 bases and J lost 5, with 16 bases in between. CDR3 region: CASSLEGGLHNEQFF. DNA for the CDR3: TGTGCCAGCAGCCTCGAAGGGGGTCTACACAATGAGCAGTTCTTC.

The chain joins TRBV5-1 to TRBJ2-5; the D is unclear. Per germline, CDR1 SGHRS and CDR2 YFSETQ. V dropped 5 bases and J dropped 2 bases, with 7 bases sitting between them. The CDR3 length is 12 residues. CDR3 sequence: CASSSGQETQYF. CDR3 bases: TGCGCCAGCAGTTCCGGGCAAGAGACCCAGTACTTC. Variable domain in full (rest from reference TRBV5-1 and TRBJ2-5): KAGVTQTPRYLIKTRGQQVTLSCSPISGHRSVSWYQQTPGQGLQFLFEYFSETQRNKGNFPGRFSGRQFSNSRSEMNVSTLELGDSALYLCASSSGQETQYFGPGTRLLVL.

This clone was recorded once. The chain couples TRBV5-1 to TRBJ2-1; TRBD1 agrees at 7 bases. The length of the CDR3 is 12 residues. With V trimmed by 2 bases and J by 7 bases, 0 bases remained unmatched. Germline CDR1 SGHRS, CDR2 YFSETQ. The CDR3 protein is CASSLQGNEQFF. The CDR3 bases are TGCGCCAGCAGCTTACAGGGGAATGAGCAGTTCTTC. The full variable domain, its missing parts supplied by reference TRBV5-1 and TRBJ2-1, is KAGVTQTPRYLIKTRGQQVTLSCSPISGHRSVSWYQQTPGQGLQFLFEYFSETQRNKGNFPGRFSGRQFSNSRSEMNVSTLELGDSALYLCASSLQGNEQFFGPGTRLTVL.

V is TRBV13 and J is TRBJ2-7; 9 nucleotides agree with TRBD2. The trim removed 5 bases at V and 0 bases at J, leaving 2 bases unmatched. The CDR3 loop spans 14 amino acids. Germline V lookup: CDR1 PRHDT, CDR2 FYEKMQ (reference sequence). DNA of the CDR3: TGTGCCAGCAGCCAGGGACTAGCCTCCTACGAGCAGTACTTC. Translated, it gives CASSQGLASYEQYF.

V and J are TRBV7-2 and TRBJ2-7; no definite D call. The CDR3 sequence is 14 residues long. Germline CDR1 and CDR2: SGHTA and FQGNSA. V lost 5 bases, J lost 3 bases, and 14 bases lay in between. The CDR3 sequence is CASSRPPHYYEQYF. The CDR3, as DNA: TGTGCCAGCAGCCGACCCCCCCACTACTACGAGCAGTACTTC.

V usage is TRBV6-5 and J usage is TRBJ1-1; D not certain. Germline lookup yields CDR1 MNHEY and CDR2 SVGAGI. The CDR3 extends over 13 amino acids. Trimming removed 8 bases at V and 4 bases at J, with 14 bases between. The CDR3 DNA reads TGTGCCAGCCGCGGCAGGATGGGCACTGAAGCTTTCTTT. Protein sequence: CASRGRMGTEAFF.

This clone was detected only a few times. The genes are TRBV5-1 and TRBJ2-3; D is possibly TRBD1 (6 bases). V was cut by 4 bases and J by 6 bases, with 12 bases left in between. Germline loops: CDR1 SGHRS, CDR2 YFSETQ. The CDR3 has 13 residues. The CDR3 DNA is TGCGCCAGCAGCCACGGACAGTTGGATACGCAGTATTTT. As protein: CASSHGQLDTQYF. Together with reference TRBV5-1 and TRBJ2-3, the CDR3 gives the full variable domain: KAGVTQTPRYLIKTRGQQVTLSCSPISGHRSVSWYQQTPGQGLQFLFEYFSETQRNKGNFPGRFSGRQFSNSRSEMNVSTLELGDSALYLCASSHGQLDTQYFGPGTRLTVL.

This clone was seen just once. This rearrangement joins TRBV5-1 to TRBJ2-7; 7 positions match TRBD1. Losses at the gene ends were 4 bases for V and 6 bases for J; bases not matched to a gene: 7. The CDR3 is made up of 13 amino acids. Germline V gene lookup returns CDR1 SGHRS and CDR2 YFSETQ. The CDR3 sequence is CASSITGVGEQYF. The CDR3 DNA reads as TGCGCCAGCAGCATAACAGGGGTGGGCGAGCAGTACTTC.

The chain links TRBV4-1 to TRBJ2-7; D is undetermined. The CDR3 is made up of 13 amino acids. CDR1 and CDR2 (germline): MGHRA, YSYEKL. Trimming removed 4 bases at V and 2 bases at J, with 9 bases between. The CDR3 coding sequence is TGCGCCAGCAGCCGCACTCAGGCCTACGAGCAGTACTTC. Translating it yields CASSRTQAYEQYF.

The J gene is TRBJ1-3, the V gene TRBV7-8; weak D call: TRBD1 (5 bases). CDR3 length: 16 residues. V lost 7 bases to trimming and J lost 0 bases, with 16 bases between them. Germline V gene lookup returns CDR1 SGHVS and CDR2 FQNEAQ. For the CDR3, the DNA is TGTGCCAGCACCTTCAGCGCGGGGGGCTCTGGAAACACCATATATTTT. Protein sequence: CASTFSAGGSGNTIYF. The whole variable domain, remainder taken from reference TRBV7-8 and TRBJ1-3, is GAGVSQSPRYKVAKRGQDVALRCDPISGHVSLFWYQQALGQGPEFLTYFQNEAQLDKSGLPSDRFFAERPEGSVSTLKIQRTQQEDSAVYLCASTFSAGGSGNTIYFGEGSWLTVV.

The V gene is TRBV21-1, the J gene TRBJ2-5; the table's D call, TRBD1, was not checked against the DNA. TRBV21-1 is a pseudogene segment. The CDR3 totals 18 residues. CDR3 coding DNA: TGTGCCAGCAGCAAAGGCGCGTTAATTAGGGACAAGCAAGAGACCCAGTACTTC. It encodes CASSKGALIRDKQETQYF.